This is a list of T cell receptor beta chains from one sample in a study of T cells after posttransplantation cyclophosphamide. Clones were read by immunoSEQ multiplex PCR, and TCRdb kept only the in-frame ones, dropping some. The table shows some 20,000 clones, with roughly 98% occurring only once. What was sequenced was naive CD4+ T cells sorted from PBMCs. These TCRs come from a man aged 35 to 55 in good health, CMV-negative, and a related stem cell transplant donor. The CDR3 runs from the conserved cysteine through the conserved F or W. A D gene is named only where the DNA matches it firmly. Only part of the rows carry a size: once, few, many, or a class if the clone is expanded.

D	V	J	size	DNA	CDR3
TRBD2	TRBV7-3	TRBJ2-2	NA	TGTGCCAGCAGCTTCTTGGGTCCAGCGGGACGGAGAGGGAAGGGTAGGACCGGGGAGCTGTTTTTT	CASSFLGPAGRRGKGRTGELFF
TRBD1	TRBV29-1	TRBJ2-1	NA	TGCAGCGTGGGGGACAGGTTAGAGCAGTTCTTC	CSVGDRLEQFF
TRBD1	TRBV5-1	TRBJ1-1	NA	TGCGCCAGCAGCTCAGGGGGACCTGAAGCTTTCTTT	CASSSGGPEAFF
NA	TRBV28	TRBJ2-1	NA	TGTGCCAGCAGTTTCGCAGACAGAAACAATGAGCAGTTCTTC	CASSFADRNNEQFF
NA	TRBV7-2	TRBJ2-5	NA	TGTGCCAGCAGCTTAGATAGCTCCCCCTTCGGGACCCAGTACTTC	CASSLDSSPFGTQYF
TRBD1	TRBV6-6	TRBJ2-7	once	TGTGCCAGCAGCTCCGGGACAGGCTTTTACGAGCAGTACTTC	CASSSGTGFYEQYF
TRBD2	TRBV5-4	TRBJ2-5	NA	TGTGCCAGCAGCTTGACTAGCGGGGGGGCCCAGTACTTC	CASSLTSGGAQYF
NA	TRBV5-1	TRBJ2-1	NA	TGCGCCAGCACCTCCGGGACACCGGTTGCGGTGGGGCAGTTCTTC	CASTSGTPVAVGQFF
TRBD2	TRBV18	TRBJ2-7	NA	TGTGCCAGCTCCCCCCAGCGGGGGACCTACGAGCAGTACTTC	CASSPQRGTYEQYF
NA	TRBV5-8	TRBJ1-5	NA	TGTGCCAGCAGCTTGGGGAGGGCTATTAACCAGCCCCAGCATTTT	CASSLGRAINQPQHF
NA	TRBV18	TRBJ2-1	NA	TGTGCCAGCTCGTCAACTATATCGGGCTCCTACAATGAGCAGTTCTTC	CASSSTISGSYNEQFF
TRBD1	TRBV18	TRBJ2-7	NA	TGTGCCAGCTCACCCCCCGGGACAGGGGGAGAGCAGTACTTC	CASSPPGTGGEQYF
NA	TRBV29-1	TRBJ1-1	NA	TGCAGCGTTGGAACGGGTAACACTGAAGCTTTCTTT	CSVGTGNTEAFF
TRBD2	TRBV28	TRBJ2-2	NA	TGTGCCAGCAGTCAAACGGGACTAGCGGGAACCGGGGAGCTGTTTTTT	CASSQTGLAGTGELFF
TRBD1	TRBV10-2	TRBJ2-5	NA	TGCGCCAGCAGTTTCTACTCAGGGGGCGAAGAGACCCAGTACTTC	CASSFYSGGEETQYF
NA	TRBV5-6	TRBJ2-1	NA	TGTGCCAGCAGCCCGGTCGTACTCCTGTACAATGAGCAGTTCTTC	CASSPVVLLYNEQFF
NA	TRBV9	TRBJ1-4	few	TGTGCCAGCAGTCTCTTTGCAACTAATGAAAAACTGTTTTTT	CASSLFATNEKLFF
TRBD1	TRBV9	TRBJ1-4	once	TGTGCCAGCAGCGTAGACTTAGGGGGCGATGAAAAACTGTTTTTT	CASSVDLGGDEKLFF
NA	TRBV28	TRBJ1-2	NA	TGTGCCAGCAGGCAGGAGGACTATGGCTACACCTTC	CASRQEDYGYTF
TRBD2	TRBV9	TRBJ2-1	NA	TGTGCCAGCAGCGTTACTAGCGGGACCTACAATGAGCAGTTCTTC	CASSVTSGTYNEQFF
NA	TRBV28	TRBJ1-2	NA	TGTGCCAGCAGGGATAGACATAACTATGGCTACACCTTC	CASRDRHNYGYTF
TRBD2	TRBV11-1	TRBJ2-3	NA	TGTGCCAGCAGAAGGACTAGCGGGGGACTTACAGATACGCAGTATTTT	CASRRTSGGLTDTQYF
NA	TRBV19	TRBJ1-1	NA	TGTGCCAGTAGGTTGGCAGGACTTATGAACACTGAAGCTTTCTTT	CASRLAGLMNTEAFF
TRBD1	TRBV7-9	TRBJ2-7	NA	TGTGCCAGCAGCTTGGGACAGGGGACCTACGAGCAGTACTTC	CASSLGQGTYEQYF
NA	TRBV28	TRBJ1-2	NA	TGTGCCAGCAGTTCGGGTCCTGCCAACTATGGCTACACCTTC	CASSSGPANYGYTF
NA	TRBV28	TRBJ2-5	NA	TGTGCCAGCAGCCCACCCTACCTCCCGAAGACTGGCGGGTTACAAGAGACCCAGTACTTC	CASSPPYLPKTGGLQETQYF
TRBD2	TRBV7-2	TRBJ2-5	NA	TGTGCCAGCAGCAGGAGACTAGCGGGACAGCAGGGGACCCAGTACTTC	CASSRRLAGQQGTQYF
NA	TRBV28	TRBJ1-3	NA	TGTGCCAGCCGCCCAGCTGGAAACACCATATATTTT	CASRPAGNTIYF
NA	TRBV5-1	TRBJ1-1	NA	TGCGCCAGCTGGGCACAACCGAACACTGAAGCTTTCTTT	CASWAQPNTEAFF
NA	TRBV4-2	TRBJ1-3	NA	TGTGCCAGCAGCCAAGATGGGGGCGGAGGTGGAAACACCATATATTTT	CASSQDGGGGGNTIYF